This TCR beta chain appears in the sequencing data of a study of OX40 agonist ivuxolimab in advanced cancers. With respect to the entire study: Ivuxolimab, which targeted the costimulatory receptor OX40 (CD134), was an agonistic, fully human IgG2 monoclonal antibody. Intravenous ivuxolimab was administered to patients every 2 weeks at six dose levels: 0.01, 0.1, 0.3, 1.5, 3 and 10 mg/kg. Of the approximately 54 dose-escalation patients, hepatocellular carcinoma was present in approximately 20, melanoma in roughly 15, renal cell carcinoma in 9 and head and neck cancer in 9. The dose-escalation cohort was almost 85% male with a mean age of approximately 60 years, ranging from roughly 23 to 80. Patients were allowed to have had prior anti-PD-1, anti-PD-L1 or anti-CTLA-4 therapy, and 40% of the dose-escalation patients had been treated with checkpoint inhibitors. Three dose-escalation patients achieved partial responses, one with hepatocellular carcinoma and two with cutaneous melanoma. Peripheral TCRbeta sequencing aimed to test whether ivuxolimab altered TCR sequence diversity and caused clonal T-cell expansion. The paper reports the monotherapy dose-escalation portion (N = 52 patients) of the phase I ivuxolimab trial.

Relative to germline, V is missing 4 bases and J is missing 2 bases, with 5 bases of the junction outside any gene match. As encoded in the germline V gene, CDR1 is SGHTA while CDR2 is FQGNSA. The CDR3 starts with the cysteine, ends with the phenylalanine, and has 17 residues. CDR3 DNA is the only sequence kept; it has 51 bases, read in frame from the first base. For sequencing of the TCRbeta CDR3 region, genomic DNA was extracted from the sorted cells. The immunoSEQ Assay was used to sequence the TCRbeta CDR3 regions. TCRdb obtained this table from immuneACCESS and retained in-frame rearrangements with V and J assigned. These tables miss some clones; where compared with another copy, unresolved V genes account for less than half of the shortfall, and the remainder is unexplained. For this sample there are 65,000 to 75,000 clones; approximately 90% appear just once. Roughly 0.45% of the sample rests with the top ten.

The trial excluded patients who had a history of autoimmune disease or who were on systemic immunosuppression. Peripheral blood for TCR sequencing was drawn from every dose cohort at baseline, at cycle 4 day 1 and at cycle 7 day 1. The samples were taken from a phase I, first-in-human, multicenter, open-label dose-escalation trial of ivuxolimab. The trial enrolled adults with locally advanced or metastatic head and neck squamous cell, hepatocellular, melanoma or renal cell carcinoma. Before TCR sequencing, CD4+ and CD8+ T cells were separately sorted from peripheral blood. Points on this clone: Its antigen is not yet known. It has no much larger one-base neighbor in the sample; base qualities were not kept.

General study outcomes and caveats: At doses of 0.1 to 3.0 mg/kg, clonal expansion of both CD4+ and CD8+ blood T cells was observed from baseline to week 6. After ivuxolimab, expanded clones were on average more numerous among CD8+ T cells than among CD4+ T cells. In partial responders in the 0.1-3.0 mg/kg groups, normalized peripheral clonal expansion was found to be among the lowest, especially among CD8+ T cells. The antigen specificity of the clonally expanded peripheral T cells was not determined. Low levels of normalized T-cell clonal expansion were also seen in some nonresponding patients.

The sequencing used CD4+ or CD8+ T cells sorted from blood, collected in a trial of the OX40 agonist ivuxolimab. The TCR originated in an adult with an advanced solid tumor such as melanoma, head and neck, liver or kidney cancer. This receptor chain uses TRBV7-2 and TRBJ2-1; 13 nucleotides in the junction match TRBD2. The nucleotide sequence reads as follows: TGTGCCAGCAGCTCGACTAGCGGGAGGCTAACCTACAATGAGCAGTTCTTC. It encodes CASSSTSGRLTYNEQFF.